One sample yielded the 9 T cell receptor beta chains listed below, sequenced in a study of blood T cell repertoires in COVID-19 (dated by TCRdb to the early 2020s). The library was generated by the immunoSEQ multiplex PCR assay. TCRdb's version of the immuneACCESS table is confined to in-frame rearrangements and falls short of the full clone set. An unresolved V gene accounts for under half of the shortfall where checked; the remainder is of unknown origin. This sample is represented by around 190,000 clones; about four fifths of them were singletons. 7.8% of the sample comes from the top ten. The sample taken for sequencing was peripheral blood. These receptors all come from a woman in her fifties or sixties with COVID-19, enrolled during active disease.

About this clone: This sample includes further DNA sequences coding for the same CDR3. This rearrangement joins TRBV12-3 or TRBV12-4 to TRBJ1-1; the D gene is possibly TRBD1 (5 bases). The CDR3 totals 12 residues. Deletions cut 4 bases from V and 5 bases from J, with 8 bases between. This CDR3 reads CASSSGGTEAFF. The CDR3 bases are TGTGCCAGCAGTTCCGGGGGAACTGAAGCTTTCTTT.

This rearrangement joins TRBV2 to TRBJ2-7; D is unresolved. The CDR3 spans 15 residues. Per the germline V gene, CDR1 is SNHLY and CDR2 is FYNNEI. The V and J ends lost 4 bases and 3 bases respectively, with 16 bases between them. The CDR3, as DNA: TGTGCCAGCAGTGTAGGAGTCCTAGTGGGCTACGAGCAGTACGTC. Translation: CASSVGVLVGYEQYV.

The rearrangement joins TRBV30 to TRBJ1-2; 11 bases agree with TRBD1. V gave up 5 bases and J gave up 7 bases; unmatched junction bases: 9. The germline V gene encodes CDR1 GTSNPN and CDR2 SVGIG (reference sequence). CDR3 length: 14 amino acids. This CDR3 reads CAWRQGQGAGGYTF. CDR3 nucleotide sequence: TGTGCCTGGCGCCAAGGACAGGGGGCCGGTGGCTACACCTTC. The full variable domain, its missing parts supplied by reference TRBV30 and TRBJ1-2, is SQTIHQWPATLVQPVGSPLSLECTVEGTSNPNLYWYRQAAGRGLQLLFYSVGIGQISSEVPQNLSASRPQDRQFILSSKKLLLSDSGFYLCAWRQGQGAGGYTFGSGTRLTVV.

The chain carries TRBV5-4 and TRBJ1-1, with TRBD1 matching over 7 bases. There are 15 residues in the CDR3. Germline V gene sequence: CDR1 SGHNT, CDR2 YYREEE (reference sequence). V shed 3 bases and J 0 bases; nucleotides not matched to a gene: 5. The CDR3 nucleotides read TGTGCCAGCAGCTCCCAGGGGGTATTGAACACTGAAGCTTTCTTT. Amino acids: CASSSQGVLNTEAFF.

The chain recombines TRBV6-5 with TRBJ2-2; 8 bases line up with TRBD2. Germline assignment: CDR1 MNHEY and CDR2 SVGAGI. This CDR3 is built from 15 residues. The junction had 10 bases not matched to a gene; V was cut back by 9 bases and J by 4 bases. CDR3 loop: CASDQAGVVTGELFF. The CDR3, as DNA: TGTGCCAGTGACCAAGCGGGAGTGGTCACCGGGGAGCTGTTTTTT.

The genes are TRBV6-6 and TRBJ2-6; D is possibly TRBD1 (6 bases). Trimming removed 5 bases at V and 0 bases at J, with 14 bases between. Germline V lookup: CDR1 MNHNY, CDR2 SVGAGI (reference sequence). The CDR3 has 17 residues. The CDR3 loop is CASSPQGLASGANVLTF. The CDR3 coding sequence is TGTGCCAGCAGTCCCCAGGGGCTTGCCTCTGGGGCCAACGTCCTGACTTTC.

CDR3 region: CASSDGGSADTQYF. The CDR3 DNA sequence: TGTGCCAGCAGTGATGGAGGGAGCGCAGATACGCAGTATTTT. This chain connects TRBV2 to TRBJ2-3; D possibly corresponds to TRBD2 (6 bases). V lost 3 bases, J lost 4 bases, and 11 bases lay in between. The V gene's germline CDR1 is SNHLY and CDR2 FYNNEI. The CDR3 extends over 14 amino acids.

This clone turned up a few times. V is TRBV3-1 (or the pseudogene TRBV3-2) and J is TRBJ1-5; D uncertain. Trimming left V 3 bases short and J 7 bases short, with 13 bases between. The CDR3 is 14 residues long. CDR1 is LGHDT and CDR2 is YNNKEL in the germline V gene (reference sequence). This CDR3 reads CASSQGGSQQPQHF. CDR3 nucleotides: TGTGCCAGCAGCCAGGGCGGGTCTCAACAGCCCCAGCATTTT.

The chain uses TRBV5-1 and TRBJ1-2, with 8 bases lining up with TRBD1. The CDR3 length is 14 residues. V shed 4 bases, J shed 8 bases, and the junction held 10 bases outside the gene matches. Germline values: CDR1 SGHRS, CDR2 YFSETQ. The CDR3: CASSPTGDARGYTF. The CDR3 bases are TGCGCCAGCAGCCCGACAGGGGACGCTCGGGGCTACACCTTC.